The clone carrying this T cell receptor beta chain came up many times. No antigen is known for it. The source of the sample is a study of T cells in Graves' hyperthyroidism and ophthalmopathy. The V and J ends lost 6 bases and 8 bases, in that order; junction bases with no gene match: 12. This CDR3 contains 14 residues. Germline CDR1 and CDR2: MDHEN and SYDVKM. Study-level results: A model of 13 V-J pairs discriminated ophthalmopathy from stable hyperthyroidism. Most expanded thyroid clonotypes above 0.001 recurred in blood.

Subjects aged 18 to 65 presented with newly diagnosed hyperthyroidism of less than 2 months' duration. The PBMCs studied were ones that came from about 10 ml fresh peripheral blood. There were TCR beta CDR3 regions amplified from RNA transcripts. The HTBI primer set drove a first-round RT-PCR of the TCR CDR3. TCRdb ran MiXCR on the multiplex PCR reads and lists one entry per CDR3 protein. The sample consists of approximately 520,000 distinct CDR3 sequences, roughly 20% of them appearing once. The sequenced sample was blood. The V and J genes are TRBV28 and TRBJ1-2, with TRBD1 identical over 7 bases. This clonotype originated in a man aged 18-30 years with Graves' hyperthyroidism. CDR3 region: CASSWGDRVRGYTF. In DNA form, the CDR3 reads TGTGCCAGCAGCTGGGGTGACAGGGTTCGGGGCTACACCTTC.